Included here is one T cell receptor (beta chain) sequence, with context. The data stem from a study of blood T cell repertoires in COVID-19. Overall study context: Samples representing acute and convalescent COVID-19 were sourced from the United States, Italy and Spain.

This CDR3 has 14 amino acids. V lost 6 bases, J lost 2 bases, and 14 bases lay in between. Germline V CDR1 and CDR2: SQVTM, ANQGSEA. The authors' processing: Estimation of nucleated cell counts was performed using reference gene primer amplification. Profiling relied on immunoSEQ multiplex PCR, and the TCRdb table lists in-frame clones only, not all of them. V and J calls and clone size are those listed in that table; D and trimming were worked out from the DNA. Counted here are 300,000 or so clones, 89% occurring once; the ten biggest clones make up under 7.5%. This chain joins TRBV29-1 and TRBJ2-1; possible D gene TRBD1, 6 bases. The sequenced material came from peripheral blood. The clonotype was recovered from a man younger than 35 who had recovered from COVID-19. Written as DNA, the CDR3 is TGCAGCGTAGCCAGGGGCGGTACCTACAATGAGCAGTTCTTC. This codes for CSVARGGTYNEQFF.